This T cell receptor beta chain was sequenced for a study of T-cell reconstitution after alpha-beta-depleted transplantation in children. After removal of 3 bases from V and 3 bases from J, the junction contained 11 bases not matched to a gene. CDR1 and CDR2 (germline): SGHRS, YFSETQ. This CDR3 spans 19 amino acids. It was with unique molecular identifiers that the TCRbeta library was prepared. MiXCR, applied by TCRdb to the PCR reads, yields one record per CDR3 protein. Here the sample spans about 540,000 distinct CDR3 sequences, approximately 20% being singletons. The material was PBMCs from the stem cell graft donor, obtained from the stem cell graft. The chain is built from TRBV5-1 and TRBJ2-1; 14 nucleotides line up with TRBD2. The sequence was obtained from a human donor who donated a stem cell graft to a child with acute lymphoblastic leukemia. The CDR3 loop reads CASSSPPGTSGRGYNEQFF. The CDR3 region has the DNA TGCGCCAGCAGCTCTCCACCCGGGACTAGCGGGAGAGGCTACAATGAGCAGTTCTTC.